The T cell receptor (beta chain) described here comes from a study of blood T cell repertoires in COVID-19. About the study: Specimens from acute and convalescent COVID-19 originated in the United States, Italy and Spain. Sources were T cells, B-cell-depleted T cells, or PBMCs; the material itself was cDNA or gDNA.

Germline assignment: CDR1 SGHRS and CDR2 YFSETQ. The CDR3 has 14 amino acids. V lost 4 bases, J lost 5 bases, and 7 bases stayed unmatched. As originally analysed: Amplification of reference gene primers was used by the study to estimate nucleated cell counts. Produced via immunoSEQ multiplex PCR; TCRdb's table is partial and in-frame only. D and trimming were read from the DNA, whereas the V and J calls and clone size are those reported in that table. Of around 240,000 clones in the sample, 80% to 90% were seen once. Donors in Cohort 3 who had recovered were those with two negative PCRs, healthcare professional clearance, or resolution of their symptoms.

The sequenced material came from PBMCs or T cells enriched from blood (not recorded which). This chain links TRBV5-1 with TRBJ2-5, with 8 bases identical to TRBD1. The source is a woman between 45 and 65 years old who had recovered from COVID-19. In DNA, the CDR3 is TGCGCCAGCAGCGGCGGGACAGGTTCGGAGACCCAGTACTTC. It specifies CASSGGTGSETQYF.